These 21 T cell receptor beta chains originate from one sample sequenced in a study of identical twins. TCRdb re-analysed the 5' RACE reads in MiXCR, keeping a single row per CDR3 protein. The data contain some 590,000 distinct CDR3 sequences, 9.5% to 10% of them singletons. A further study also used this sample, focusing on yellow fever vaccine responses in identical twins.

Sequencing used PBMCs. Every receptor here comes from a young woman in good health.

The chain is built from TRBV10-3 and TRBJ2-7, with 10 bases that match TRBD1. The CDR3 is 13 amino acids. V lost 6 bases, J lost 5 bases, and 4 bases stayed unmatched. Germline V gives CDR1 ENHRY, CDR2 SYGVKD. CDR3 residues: CAIRGQGNDEQYF. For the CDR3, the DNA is TGTGCCATCAGGGGACAGGGGAACGACGAGCAGTACTTC.

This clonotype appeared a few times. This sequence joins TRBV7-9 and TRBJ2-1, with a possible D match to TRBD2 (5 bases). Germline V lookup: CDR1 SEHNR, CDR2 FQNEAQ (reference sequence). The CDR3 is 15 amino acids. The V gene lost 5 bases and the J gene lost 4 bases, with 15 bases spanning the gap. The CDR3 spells CASSPPGGNYNEQFF. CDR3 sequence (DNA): TGTGCCAGCAGCCCCCCAGGAGGTAATTACAATGAGCAGTTCTTC.

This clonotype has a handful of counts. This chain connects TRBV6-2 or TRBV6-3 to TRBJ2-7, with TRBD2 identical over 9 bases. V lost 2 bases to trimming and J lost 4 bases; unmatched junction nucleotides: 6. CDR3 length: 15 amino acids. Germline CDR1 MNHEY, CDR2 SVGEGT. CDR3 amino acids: CASSYGGSGGYEQYF. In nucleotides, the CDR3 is TGTGCCAGCAGTTACGGTGGTAGCGGGGGTTACGAGCAGTACTTC.

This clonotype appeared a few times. The DNA for the CDR3 is TGCGCCAGCAGCTTGCATGCGGGAGTGAACAATGAGCAGTTCTTC. Residues: CASSLHAGVNNEQFF. The chain couples TRBV5-1 to TRBJ2-1; 7 bases map to TRBD2. The V gene's germline CDR1 is SGHRS and CDR2 YFSETQ. There are 15 residues in the CDR3. Germline trimming cut 1 base from V and 5 bases from J; bases unmatched to any gene: 6.

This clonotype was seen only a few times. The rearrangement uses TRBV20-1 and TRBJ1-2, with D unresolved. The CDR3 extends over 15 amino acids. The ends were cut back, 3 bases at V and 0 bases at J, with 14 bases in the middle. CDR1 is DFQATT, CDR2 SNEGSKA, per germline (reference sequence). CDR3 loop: CSARETDVANYGYTF. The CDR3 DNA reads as TGCAGTGCTAGGGAGACGGACGTCGCTAACTATGGCTACACCTTC.

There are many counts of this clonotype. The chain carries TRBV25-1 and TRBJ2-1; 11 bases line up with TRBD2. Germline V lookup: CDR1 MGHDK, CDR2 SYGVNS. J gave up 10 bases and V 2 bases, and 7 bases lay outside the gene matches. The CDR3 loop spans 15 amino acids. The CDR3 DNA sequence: TGTGCCAGCAGTGAAGGATTACTAGCGGGGGAGGAGCAGTTCTTC. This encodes CASSEGLLAGEEQFF.

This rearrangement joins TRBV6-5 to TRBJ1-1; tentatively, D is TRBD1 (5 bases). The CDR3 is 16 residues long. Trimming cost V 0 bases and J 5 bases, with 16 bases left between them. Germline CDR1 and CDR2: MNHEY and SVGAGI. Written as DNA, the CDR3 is TGTGCCAGCAGTTACTCGGTGGGTGGGGGGAATACTGAAGCTTTCTTT. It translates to CASSYSVGGGNTEAFF.

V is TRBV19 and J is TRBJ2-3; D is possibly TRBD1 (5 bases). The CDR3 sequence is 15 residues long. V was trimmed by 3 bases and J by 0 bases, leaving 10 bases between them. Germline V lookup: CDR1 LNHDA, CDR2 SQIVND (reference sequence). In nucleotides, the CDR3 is TGTGCCAGTAGTATTCTAAGGGGCAGCACAGATACGCAGTATTTT. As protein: CASSILRGSTDTQYF.

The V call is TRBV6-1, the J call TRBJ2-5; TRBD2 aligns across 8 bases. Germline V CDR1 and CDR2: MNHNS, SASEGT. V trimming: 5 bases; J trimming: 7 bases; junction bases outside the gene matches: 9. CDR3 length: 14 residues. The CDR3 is CASSRGLDIRTQYF. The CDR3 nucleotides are TGTGCCAGCAGTCGGGGACTAGATATCAGGACCCAGTACTTC.

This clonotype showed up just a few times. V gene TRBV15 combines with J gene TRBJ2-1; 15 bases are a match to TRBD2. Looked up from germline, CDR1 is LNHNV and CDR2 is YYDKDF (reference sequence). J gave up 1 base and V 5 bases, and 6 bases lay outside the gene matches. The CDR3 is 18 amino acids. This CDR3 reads CATSRTSGRATSYNEQFF. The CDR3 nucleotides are TGTGCCACCAGCCGGACTAGCGGGAGGGCCACTTCCTACAATGAGCAGTTCTTC.

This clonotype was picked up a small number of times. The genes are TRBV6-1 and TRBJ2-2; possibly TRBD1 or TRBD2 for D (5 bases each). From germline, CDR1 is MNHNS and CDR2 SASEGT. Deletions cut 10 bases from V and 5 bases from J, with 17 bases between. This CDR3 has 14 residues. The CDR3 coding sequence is TGTGCCATCGGGGCTTTACTGGGGACCGGGGAGCTGTTTTTT. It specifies CAIGALLGTGELFF.

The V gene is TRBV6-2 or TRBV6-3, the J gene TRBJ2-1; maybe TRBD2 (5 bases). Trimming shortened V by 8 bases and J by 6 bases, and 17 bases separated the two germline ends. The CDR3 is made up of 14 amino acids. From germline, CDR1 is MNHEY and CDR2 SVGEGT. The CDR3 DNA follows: TGTGCCAGCGTCAAATTCATCGGAGGCAATGAGCAGTTCTTC. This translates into CASVKFIGGNEQFF.

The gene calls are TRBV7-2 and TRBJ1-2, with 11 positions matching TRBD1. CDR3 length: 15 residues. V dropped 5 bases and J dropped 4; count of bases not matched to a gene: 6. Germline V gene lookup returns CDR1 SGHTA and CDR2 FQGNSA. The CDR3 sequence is CASSGRDRGTYGYTF. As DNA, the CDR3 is TGTGCCAGCAGCGGACGGGACAGGGGGACCTATGGCTACACCTTC. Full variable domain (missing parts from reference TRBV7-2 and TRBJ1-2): GAGVSQSPSNKVTEKGKDVELRCDPISGHTALYWYRQSLGQGLEFLIYFQGNSAPDKSGLPSDRFSAERTGGSVSTLTIQRTQQEDSAVYLCASSGRDRGTYGYTFGSGTRLTVV.

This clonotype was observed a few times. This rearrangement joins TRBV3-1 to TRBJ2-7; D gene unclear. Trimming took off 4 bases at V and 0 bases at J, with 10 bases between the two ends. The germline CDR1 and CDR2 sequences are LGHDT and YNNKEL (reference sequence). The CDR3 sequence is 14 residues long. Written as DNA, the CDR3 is TGTGCCAGCAGCCCAACCGTCCCCTCCTACGAGCAGTACTTC. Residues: CASSPTVPSYEQYF.

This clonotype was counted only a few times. Written as DNA, the CDR3 is TGCGCCAGCAGCTTGGGGGCCCCGGTGGACGAGCAGTACTTC. Amino acid sequence: CASSLGAPVDEQYF. This chain uses TRBV5-1 with TRBJ2-7, with D hard to call. This CDR3 region has 14 residues. V was pared by 0 bases and J by 5 bases, with 12 bases between. Germline CDR1 is SGHRS and CDR2 is YFSETQ.

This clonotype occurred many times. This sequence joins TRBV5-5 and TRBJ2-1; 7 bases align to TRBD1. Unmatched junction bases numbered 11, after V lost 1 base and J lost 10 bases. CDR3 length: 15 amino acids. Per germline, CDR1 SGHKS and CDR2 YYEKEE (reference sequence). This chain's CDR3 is CASSLPGQTVGEQFF. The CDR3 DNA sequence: TGTGCCAGCAGCTTGCCGGGACAGACCGTCGGAGAGCAGTTCTTC.

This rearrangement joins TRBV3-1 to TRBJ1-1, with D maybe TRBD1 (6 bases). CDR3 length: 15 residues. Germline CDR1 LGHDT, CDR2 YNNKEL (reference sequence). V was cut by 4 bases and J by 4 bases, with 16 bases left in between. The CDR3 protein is CASSRRAPGATEAFF. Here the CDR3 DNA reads TGTGCCAGCAGCCGAAGGGCCCCAGGGGCCACTGAAGCTTTCTTT.

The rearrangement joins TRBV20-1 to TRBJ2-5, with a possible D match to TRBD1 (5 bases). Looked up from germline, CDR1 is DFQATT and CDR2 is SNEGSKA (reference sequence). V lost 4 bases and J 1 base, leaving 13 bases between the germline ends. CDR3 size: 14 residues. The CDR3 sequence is CSAILQEPQETQYF. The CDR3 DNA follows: TGCAGTGCTATCTTACAGGAGCCCCAAGAGACCCAGTACTTC.

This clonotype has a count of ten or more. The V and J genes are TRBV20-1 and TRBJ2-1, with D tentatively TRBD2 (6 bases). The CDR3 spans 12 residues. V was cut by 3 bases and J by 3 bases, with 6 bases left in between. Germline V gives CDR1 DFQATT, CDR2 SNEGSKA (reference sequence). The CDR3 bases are TGCAGTGCTAGCGGGAGCTACAATGAGCAGTTCTTC. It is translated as CSASGSYNEQFF.

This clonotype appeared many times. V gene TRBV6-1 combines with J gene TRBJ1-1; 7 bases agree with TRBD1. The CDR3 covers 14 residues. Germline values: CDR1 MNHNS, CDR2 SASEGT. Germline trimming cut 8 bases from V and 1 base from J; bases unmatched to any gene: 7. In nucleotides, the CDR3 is TGTGCCAGCCTCCAGGGGGGGGCGAACACTGAAGCTTTCTTT. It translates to CASLQGGANTEAFF.

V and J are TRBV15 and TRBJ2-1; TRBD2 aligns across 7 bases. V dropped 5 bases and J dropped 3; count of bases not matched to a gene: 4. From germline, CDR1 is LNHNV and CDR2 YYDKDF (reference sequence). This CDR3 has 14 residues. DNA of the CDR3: TGTGCCACCAGCCCGGGGGGTAACTACAATGAGCAGTTCTTC. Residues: CATSPGGNYNEQFF.